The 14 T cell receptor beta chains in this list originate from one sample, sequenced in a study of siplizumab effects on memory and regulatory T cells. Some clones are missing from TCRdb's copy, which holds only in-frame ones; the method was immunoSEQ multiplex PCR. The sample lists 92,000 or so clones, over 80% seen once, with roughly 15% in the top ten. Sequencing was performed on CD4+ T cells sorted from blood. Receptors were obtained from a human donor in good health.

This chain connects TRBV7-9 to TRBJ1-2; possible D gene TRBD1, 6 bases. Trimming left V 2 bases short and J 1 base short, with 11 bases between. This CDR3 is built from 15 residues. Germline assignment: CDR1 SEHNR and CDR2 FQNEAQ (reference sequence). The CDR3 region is CASSLNKGHNYGYTF. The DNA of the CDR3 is TGTGCCAGCAGCTTAAACAAGGGACATAACTATGGCTACACCTTC.

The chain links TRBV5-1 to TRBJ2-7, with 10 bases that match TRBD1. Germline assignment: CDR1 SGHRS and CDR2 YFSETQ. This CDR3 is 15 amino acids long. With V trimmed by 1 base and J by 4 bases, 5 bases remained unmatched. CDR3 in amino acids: CASSLYGQGEYEQYF. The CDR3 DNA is TGCGCCAGCAGCTTGTATGGACAGGGGGAATACGAGCAGTACTTC.

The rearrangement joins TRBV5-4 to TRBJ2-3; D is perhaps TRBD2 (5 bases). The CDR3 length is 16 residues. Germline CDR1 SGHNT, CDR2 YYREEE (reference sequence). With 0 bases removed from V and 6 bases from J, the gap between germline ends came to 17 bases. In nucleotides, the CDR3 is TGTGCCAGCAGCTTGGCCGAGGGCCCCGCAGTGGATACGCAGTATTTT. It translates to CASSLAEGPAVDTQYF.

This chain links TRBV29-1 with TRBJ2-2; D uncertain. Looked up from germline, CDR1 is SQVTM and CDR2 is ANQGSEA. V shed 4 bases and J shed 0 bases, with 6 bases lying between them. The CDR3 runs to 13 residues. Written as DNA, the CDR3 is TGCAGCGTTGGGGTTTCGAACACCGGGGAGCTGTTTTTT. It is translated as CSVGVSNTGELFF.

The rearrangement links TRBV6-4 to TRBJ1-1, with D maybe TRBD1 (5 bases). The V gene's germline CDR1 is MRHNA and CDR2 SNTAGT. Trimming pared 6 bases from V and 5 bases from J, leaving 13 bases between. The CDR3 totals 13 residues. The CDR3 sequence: CASSQRGGTEAFF. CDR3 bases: TGTGCCAGCAGCCAGAGGGGAGGAACTGAAGCTTTCTTT.

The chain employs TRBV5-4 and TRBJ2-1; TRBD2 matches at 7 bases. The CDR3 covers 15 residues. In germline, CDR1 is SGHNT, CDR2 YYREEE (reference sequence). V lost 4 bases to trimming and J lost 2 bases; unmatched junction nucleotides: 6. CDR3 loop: CASSARDYTYNEQFF. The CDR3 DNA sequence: TGTGCCAGCAGCGCCCGGGACTACACCTACAATGAGCAGTTCTTC.

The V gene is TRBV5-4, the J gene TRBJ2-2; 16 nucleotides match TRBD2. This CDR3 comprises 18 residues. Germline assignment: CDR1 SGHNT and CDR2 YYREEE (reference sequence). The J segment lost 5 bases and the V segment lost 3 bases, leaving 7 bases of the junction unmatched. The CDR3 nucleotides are TGTGCCAGCAGCTCGGGACTAGCGGGAGGGACCCCTACCGGGGAGCTGTTTTTT. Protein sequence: CASSSGLAGGTPTGELFF.

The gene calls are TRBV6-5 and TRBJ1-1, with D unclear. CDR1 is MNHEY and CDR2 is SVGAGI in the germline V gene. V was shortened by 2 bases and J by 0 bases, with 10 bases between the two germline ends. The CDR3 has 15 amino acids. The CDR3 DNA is TGTGCCAGCAGTTACAATCGCGGAGTGAACACTGAAGCTTTCTTT. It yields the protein CASSYNRGVNTEAFF.

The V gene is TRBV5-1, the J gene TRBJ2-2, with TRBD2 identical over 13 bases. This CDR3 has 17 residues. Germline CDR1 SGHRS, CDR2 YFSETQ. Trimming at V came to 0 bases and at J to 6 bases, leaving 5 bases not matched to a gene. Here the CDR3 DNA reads TGCGCCAGCAGCTTGGAACTAGCGGGAGGGTACGCCGGGGAGCTGTTTTTT. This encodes CASSLELAGGYAGELFF.

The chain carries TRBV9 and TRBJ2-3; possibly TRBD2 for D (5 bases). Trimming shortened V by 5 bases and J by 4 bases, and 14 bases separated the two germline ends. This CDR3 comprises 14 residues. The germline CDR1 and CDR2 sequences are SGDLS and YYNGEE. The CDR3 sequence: CASSATQAADTQYF. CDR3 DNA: TGTGCCAGCAGTGCTACCCAAGCGGCAGATACGCAGTATTTT.

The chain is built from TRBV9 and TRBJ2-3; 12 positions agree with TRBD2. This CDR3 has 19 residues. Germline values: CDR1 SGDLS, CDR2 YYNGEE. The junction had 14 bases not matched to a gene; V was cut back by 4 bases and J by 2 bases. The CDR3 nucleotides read TGTGCCAGCAGCTCCCTGGGGCTAGCGGGAGGGCATACCACAGATACGCAGTATTTT. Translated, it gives CASSSLGLAGGHTTDTQYF.

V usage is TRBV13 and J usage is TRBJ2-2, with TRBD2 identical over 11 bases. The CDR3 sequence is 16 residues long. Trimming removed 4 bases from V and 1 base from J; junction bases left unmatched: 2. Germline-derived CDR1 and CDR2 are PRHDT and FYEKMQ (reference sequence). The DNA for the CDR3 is TGTGCCAGCAGCTCAGGACTAGCGGGGAACACCGGGGAGCTGTTTTTT. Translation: CASSSGLAGNTGELFF.

This CDR3 is CASSRQGGITEAFF. The CDR3 region has the DNA TGTGCCAGCAGCCGCCAGGGGGGAATCACTGAAGCTTTCTTT. V usage is TRBV6-6 and J usage is TRBJ1-1, with TRBD1 matching 7 bases. The J segment lost 4 bases and the V segment lost 6 bases, leaving 8 bases of the junction unmatched. Germline loops: CDR1 MNHNY, CDR2 SVGAGI (reference sequence). The CDR3 runs to 14 residues.

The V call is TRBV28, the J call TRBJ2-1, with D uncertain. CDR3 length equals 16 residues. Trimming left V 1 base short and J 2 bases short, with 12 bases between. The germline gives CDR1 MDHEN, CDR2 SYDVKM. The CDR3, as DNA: TGTGCCAGCAGTTTATTCACTCCCCCCCCCTACAATGAGCAGTTCTTC. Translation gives CASSLFTPPPYNEQFF.